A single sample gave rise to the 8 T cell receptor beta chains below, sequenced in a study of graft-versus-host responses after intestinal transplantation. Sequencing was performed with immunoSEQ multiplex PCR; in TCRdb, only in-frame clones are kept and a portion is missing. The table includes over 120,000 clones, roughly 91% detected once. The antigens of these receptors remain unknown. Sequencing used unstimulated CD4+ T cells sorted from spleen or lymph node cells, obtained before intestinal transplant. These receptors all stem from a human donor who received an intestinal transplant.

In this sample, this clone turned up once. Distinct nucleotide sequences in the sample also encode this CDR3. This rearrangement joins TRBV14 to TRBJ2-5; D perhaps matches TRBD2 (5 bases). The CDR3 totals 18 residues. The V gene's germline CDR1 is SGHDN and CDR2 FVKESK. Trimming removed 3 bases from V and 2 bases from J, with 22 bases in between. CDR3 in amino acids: CASSQPGNDIWLQETQYF. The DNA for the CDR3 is TGTGCCAGCAGCCAGCCCGGGAATGATATATGGTTGCAAGAGACCCAGTACTTC.

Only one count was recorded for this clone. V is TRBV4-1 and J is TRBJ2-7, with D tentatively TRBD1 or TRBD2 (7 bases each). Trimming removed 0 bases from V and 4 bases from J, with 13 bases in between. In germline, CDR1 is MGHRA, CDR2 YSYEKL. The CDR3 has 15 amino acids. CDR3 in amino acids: CASSQDRGGDYEQYF. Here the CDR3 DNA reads TGCGCCAGCAGCCAAGACAGGGGGGGGGATTACGAGCAGTACTTC.

The CDR3 sequence: CASHRDGYEQYF. In DNA, the CDR3 is TGTGCCAGCCACAGGGACGGATACGAGCAGTACTTC. This chain joins TRBV11-2 and TRBJ2-7; D possibly corresponds to TRBD1 (6 bases). Germline lookup yields CDR1 SGHAT and CDR2 FQNNGV. The V gene lost 8 bases and the J gene lost 4 bases, with 12 bases spanning the gap. The CDR3 loop spans 12 amino acids.

The CDR3 nucleotides are TGTGCCAGTAGTCAGGACAGGACAGATACGCAGTATTTT. It translates to CASSQDRTDTQYF. The gene calls are TRBV19 and TRBJ2-3, with TRBD1 identical over 7 bases. The CDR3 runs to 13 residues. J lost 3 bases, V lost 5 bases, and 2 bases had no gene match. Germline CDR1 and CDR2: LNHDA and SQIVND (reference sequence).

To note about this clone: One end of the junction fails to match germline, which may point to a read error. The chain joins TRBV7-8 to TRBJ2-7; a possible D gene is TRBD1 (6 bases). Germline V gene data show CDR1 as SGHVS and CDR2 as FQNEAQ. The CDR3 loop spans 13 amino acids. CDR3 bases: TGTGCCAGCAGCCTCGGACAGACCTACGGGCAGTACTTC. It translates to CASSLGQTYGQYF.

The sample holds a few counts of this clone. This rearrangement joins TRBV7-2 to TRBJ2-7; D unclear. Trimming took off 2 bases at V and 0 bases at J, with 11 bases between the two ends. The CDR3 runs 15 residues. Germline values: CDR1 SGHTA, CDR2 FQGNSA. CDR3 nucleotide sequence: TGTGCCAGCAGCTTAAGCTATAGTCGCTCCTACGAGCAGTACTTC. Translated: CASSLSYSRSYEQYF.

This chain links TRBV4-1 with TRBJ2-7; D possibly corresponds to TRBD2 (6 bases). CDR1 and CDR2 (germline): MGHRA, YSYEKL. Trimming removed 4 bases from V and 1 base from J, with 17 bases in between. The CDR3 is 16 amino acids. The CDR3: CASSPRGLEKSYEQYF. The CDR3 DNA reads TGCGCCAGCAGCCCACGGGGGTTGGAGAAGTCCTACGAGCAGTACTTC.

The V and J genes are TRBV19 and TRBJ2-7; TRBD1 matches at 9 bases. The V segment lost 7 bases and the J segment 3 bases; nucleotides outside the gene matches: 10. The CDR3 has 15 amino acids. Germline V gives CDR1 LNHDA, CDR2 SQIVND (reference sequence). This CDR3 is CASNPTGGKGYEQYF. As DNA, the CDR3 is TGTGCCAGTAACCCGACAGGGGGAAAAGGCTACGAGCAGTACTTC. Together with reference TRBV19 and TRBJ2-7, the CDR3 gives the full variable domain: DGGITQSPKYLFRKEGQNVTLSCEQNLNHDAMYWYRQDPGQGLRLIYYSQIVNDFQKGDIAEGYSVSREKKESFPLTVTSAQKNPTAFYLCASNPTGGKGYEQYFGPGTRLTVT.